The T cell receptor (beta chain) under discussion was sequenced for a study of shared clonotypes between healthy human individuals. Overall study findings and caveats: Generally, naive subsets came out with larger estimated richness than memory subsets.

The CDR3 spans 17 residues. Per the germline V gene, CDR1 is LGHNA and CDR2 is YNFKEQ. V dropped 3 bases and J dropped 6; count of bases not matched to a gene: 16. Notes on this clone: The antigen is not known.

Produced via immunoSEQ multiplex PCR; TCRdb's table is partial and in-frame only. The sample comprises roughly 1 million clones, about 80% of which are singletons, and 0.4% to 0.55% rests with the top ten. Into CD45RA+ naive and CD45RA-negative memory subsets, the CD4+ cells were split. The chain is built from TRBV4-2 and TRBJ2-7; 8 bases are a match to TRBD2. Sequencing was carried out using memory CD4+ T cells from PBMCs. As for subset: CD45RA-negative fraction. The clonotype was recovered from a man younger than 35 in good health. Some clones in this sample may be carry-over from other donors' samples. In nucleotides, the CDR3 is TGTGCCAGCAGCCACGATCCGTCGACTAGCGCCGTGAGCGAGCAGTACTTC. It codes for CASSHDPSTSAVSEQYF.